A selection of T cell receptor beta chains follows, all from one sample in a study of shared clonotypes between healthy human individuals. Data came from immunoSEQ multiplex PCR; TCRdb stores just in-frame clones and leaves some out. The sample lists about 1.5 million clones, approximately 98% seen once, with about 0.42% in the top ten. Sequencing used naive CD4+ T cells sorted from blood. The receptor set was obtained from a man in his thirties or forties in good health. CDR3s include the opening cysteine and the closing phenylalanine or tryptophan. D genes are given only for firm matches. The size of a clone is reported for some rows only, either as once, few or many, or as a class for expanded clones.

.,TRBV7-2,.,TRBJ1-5,TGTGCCAGCAGCCGCACCAATCAGCCCCAGCATTTT,CASSRTNQPQHF
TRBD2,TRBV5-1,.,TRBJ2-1,TGCGCCAGTGCTCCATCAATAGCGGGAGAAGGCTACAATGAGCAGTTCTTC,CASAPSIAGEGYNEQFF
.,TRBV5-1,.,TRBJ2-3,TGCGCCAGCAGCTTGATTGCGGCCGCGGCTGGCACAGATACGCAGTATTTT,CASSLIAAAAGTDTQYF
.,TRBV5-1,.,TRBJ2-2,TGCGCCAGCAGTTTCACCATAGCAGGGGTGGACACCGGGGAGCTGTTTTTT,CASSFTIAGVDTGELFF
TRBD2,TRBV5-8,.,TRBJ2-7,TGTGCCAGCAGCTTGGCCCCCCTAGCGGGAGGGATACGCGAGCAGTACTTC,CASSLAPLAGGIREQYF
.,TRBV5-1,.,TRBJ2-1,TGCGCCAGCAGCGTGGAAAGCTCCTACAATGAGCAGTTCTTC,CASSVESSYNEQFF
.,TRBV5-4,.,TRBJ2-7,TGTGCCAGCAGCTTGGAAGCGTCCTCCTACGAGCAGTACTTC,CASSLEASSYEQYF
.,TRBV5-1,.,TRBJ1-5,TGCGCCAGCAGCCCCCAAGGGATCAATCAGCCCCAGCATTTT,CASSPQGINQPQHF
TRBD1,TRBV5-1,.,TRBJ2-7,TGCGCCAGCAGCCCGGGACAGGGATTCTACGAGCAGTACTTC,CASSPGQGFYEQYF
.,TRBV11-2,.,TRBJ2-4,TGTGCCAGCAGCTTCGAGGTGACCATTCAGTACTTC,CASSFEVTIQYF
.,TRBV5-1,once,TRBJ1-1,TGCGCCAGCAGCTTGGCCGGTGAGGGGACCGCTGAAGCTTTCTTT,CASSLAGEGTAEAFF
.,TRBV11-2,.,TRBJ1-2,TGTGCCAGCAGCCTAGGACAGCTATCTAACTATGGCTACACCTTC,CASSLGQLSNYGYTF
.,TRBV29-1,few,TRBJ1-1,TGCAGCGTTGTCGAGGGGTTGACTGAAGCTTTCTTT,CSVVEGLTEAFF
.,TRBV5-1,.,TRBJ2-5,TGCGCCAGCAGCTCACCGGTGGGGGACAATCAAGAGACCCAGTACTTC,CASSSPVGDNQETQYF
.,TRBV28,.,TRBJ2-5,TGTGCCAGTACCGGGGGCCAAGAGACCCAGTACTTC,CASTGGQETQYF
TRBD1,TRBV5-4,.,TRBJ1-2,TGTGCCAGCAGCTCCGGGACAGTCCATCTTGGCTACACCTTC,CASSSGTVHLGYTF
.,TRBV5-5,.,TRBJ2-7,TGTGCCAGCAGTCCCCGCCCCTACGAGCAGTACTTC,CASSPRPYEQYF
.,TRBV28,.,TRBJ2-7,TGTGCCAGCAGTTTCCGCGCGGGGTTTAGGTACGAGCAGTACTTC,CASSFRAGFRYEQYF
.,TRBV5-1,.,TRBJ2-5,TGCGCCAGCAGCTTGCTTTGGGGGATGGAAGAGACCCAGTACTTC,CASSLLWGMEETQYF
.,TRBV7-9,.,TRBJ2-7,TGTGCCAGCAGCTTGTCGGGAGCCACAGGATACGAGCAGTACTTC,CASSLSGATGYEQYF
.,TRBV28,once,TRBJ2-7,TGTGCCAGCAGGCCCCGATGGGGCGGGACCTACGAGCAGTACTTC,CASRPRWGGTYEQYF
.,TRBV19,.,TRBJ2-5,TGTGCCAGTAGTATAAGAGAGACCCAGTACTTC,CASSIRETQYF
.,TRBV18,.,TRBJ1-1,TGTGCCAGCTCACCTATTAACCTTGAAGCTTTCTTT,CASSPINLEAFF
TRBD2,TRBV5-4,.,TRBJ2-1,TGTGCCAGCAGCCCTGGACTAGCGGGAGGGAATGAGCAGTTCTTC,CASSPGLAGGNEQFF
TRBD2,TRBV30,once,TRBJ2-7,TGTGCCCTTCGCGCGGGAGTAGGCTACGAGCAGTACTTC,CALRAGVGYEQYF
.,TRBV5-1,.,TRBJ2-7,TGCGCCAGCGCTCCCTCTAGCGTGTACGAGCAGTACTTC,CASAPSSVYEQYF
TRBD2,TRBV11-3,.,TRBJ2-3,TGTGCCAGCAGCTTAGAGGGAGGGCCATCGGGCACAGATACGCAGTATTTT,CASSLEGGPSGTDTQYF
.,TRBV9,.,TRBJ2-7,TGTGCCAGCAGCGTAGGGACGGTTTCCTACGAGCAGTACTTC,CASSVGTVSYEQYF